Below, 17 T cell receptor beta chains from the same sample are listed, as sequenced in a study of CD8+ T cells in alopecia areata. cDNA prepared by RNA extraction and subsequent reverse transcription served as the template for sequencing. Generated by immunoSEQ multiplex PCR, the TCRdb table keeps only in-frame clones and is missing some. The sample contains roughly 150,000 clones, roughly three fifths of which appear only once. The sequencing here drew on CD4+ T cells sorted from blood, taken at week 0. The receptors come from a human donor with alopecia areata.

The rearrangement links TRBV29-1 to TRBJ2-7, with 8 bases identical to TRBD1. In germline, CDR1 is SQVTM, CDR2 ANQGSEA. V was clipped by 7 bases and J by 2 bases; unmatched bases: 4. The CDR3 length is 12 residues. The CDR3 region is CSAQTGAYEQYF. The CDR3 nucleotides are TGCAGCGCACAGACAGGGGCCTACGAGCAGTACTTC.

This clone was picked up a small number of times. The rearrangement uses TRBV7-8 and TRBJ1-1; TRBD1 might be the D (5 bases). Trimming cost V 1 base and J 1 base, with 7 bases left between them. This CDR3 spans 14 amino acids. Germline V gives CDR1 SGHVS, CDR2 FQNEAQ. The CDR3 here is CASSLDGGNTEAFF. The CDR3 bases are TGTGCCAGCAGCTTAGATGGGGGGAACACTGAAGCTTTCTTT.

The V and J genes are TRBV7-2 and TRBJ2-7; 7 nucleotides agree with TRBD1. The ends lost 4 bases at V and 4 bases at J; junction bases unmatched: 4. The CDR3 length is 13 residues. From germline, CDR1 is SGHTA and CDR2 FQGNSA. This CDR3 reads CASSYSRGYEQYF. The CDR3 coding sequence is TGTGCCAGCAGCTATAGCAGGGGGTACGAGCAGTACTTC. Together with reference TRBV7-2 and TRBJ2-7, the CDR3 gives the full variable domain: GAGVSQSPSNKVTEKGKDVELRCDPISGHTALYWYRQSLGQGLEFLIYFQGNSAPDKSGLPSDRFSAERTGGSVSTLTIQRTQQEDSAVYLCASSYSRGYEQYFGPGTRLTVT.

This clone was observed a few times. A much larger clone differs by one base, so this may be a read error. This chain joins TRBV13 and TRBJ2-6; D uncertain. The ends were cut back, 1 base at V and 2 bases at J, with 0 bases in the middle. CDR1 and CDR2 from the germline V gene are PRHDT and FYEKMQ (reference sequence). The CDR3 has 13 residues. The CDR3 nucleotides read TGTGCCAGCAGCTTAGCTGGGGCCAACGTCCTGACTTTC. Protein sequence: CASSLAGANVLTF.

The V and J genes are TRBV29-1 and TRBJ1-4; a weak D match, TRBD1 (6 bases). The germline V gene encodes CDR1 SQVTM and CDR2 ANQGSEA. V lost 8 bases, J lost 3 bases, and 13 bases lay in between. This CDR3 has 13 residues. CDR3 amino acids: CSSLQGPNEKLFF. DNA for the CDR3: TGCAGCTCTCTCCAGGGGCCTAATGAAAAACTGTTTTTT. The full variable domain, with the rest looked up from reference TRBV29-1 and TRBJ1-4, is SAVISQKPSRDICQRGTSLTIQCQVDSQVTMMFWYRQQPGQSLTLIATANQGSEATYESGFVIDKFPISRPNLTFSTLTVSNMSPEDSSIYLCSSLQGPNEKLFFGSGTQLSVL.

The chain has TRBV7-9 and TRBJ2-3, with unresolved D. Germline CDR1 SEHNR, CDR2 FQNEAQ (reference sequence). The V end was cut by 7 bases, the J end by 4 bases, with 6 bases between. CDR3 length: 11 residues. The CDR3 nucleotides are TGTGCCAGCACGGCCTCAGATACGCAGTATTTT. This translates into CASTASDTQYF. Based on the CDR3 plus reference TRBV7-9 and TRBJ2-3, the full variable domain is DTGVSQNPRHKITKRGQNVTFRCDPISEHNRLYWYRQTLGQGPEFLTYFQNEAQLEKSRLLSDRFSAERPKGSFSTLEIQRTEQGDSAMYLCASTASDTQYFGPGTRLTVL.

The CDR3, as DNA: TGCAGCGTTGAAGAGGTACGAGTGACTAGCACAGATACGCAGTATTTT. This translates into CSVEEVRVTSTDTQYF. The rearrangement uses TRBV29-1 and TRBJ2-3; no clear D. Looked up from germline, CDR1 is SQVTM and CDR2 is ANQGSEA. This CDR3 has 16 residues. Trimming shortened V by 0 bases and J by 0 bases, and 13 bases separated the two germline ends.

The genes are TRBV10-3 and TRBJ1-5; 7 positions match TRBD1. The germline V gene encodes CDR1 ENHRY and CDR2 SYGVKD. This CDR3 has 14 residues. Losses at the gene ends were 5 bases for V and 6 bases for J; bases not matched to a gene: 7. As DNA, the CDR3 is TGTGCCATCAGTACTGACAGGGTCGGTCAGCCCCAGCATTTT. Protein: CAISTDRVGQPQHF.

J is TRBJ1-2 and V is TRBV25-1, with D perhaps matching TRBD1 (5 bases). V was trimmed by 4 bases and J by 8 bases, leaving 14 bases between them. There are 13 residues in the CDR3. The germline V gene encodes CDR1 MGHDK and CDR2 SYGVNS. As DNA, the CDR3 is TGTGCCAGCAGTGCGCAGTGGGGCGGGGGCTACACCTTC. It encodes CASSAQWGGGYTF.

The chain carries TRBV30 and TRBJ2-3; 7 bases line up with TRBD1. CDR1 and CDR2 from the germline V gene are GTSNPN and SVGIG (reference sequence). The length of the CDR3 is 13 residues. V was clipped by 3 bases and J by 13 bases; unmatched bases: 13. The CDR3 sequence is CAWSAVRDSPEYF. The CDR3 DNA reads TGTGCCTGGAGCGCCGTGAGGGACAGCCCAGAGTATTTT.

The chain links TRBV29-1 to TRBJ2-5, with 9 bases lining up with TRBD1. CDR3 length: 15 residues. V shed 7 bases, J shed 3 bases, and the junction held 12 bases outside the gene matches. Per the germline V gene, CDR1 is SQVTM and CDR2 is ANQGSEA. The CDR3 nucleotides are TGCAGCGCAAAGAAAAGACAGGGGGGGAAAGAGACCCAGTACTTC. It is translated as CSAKKRQGGKETQYF.

Only a few counts were recorded for this clone. The chain is built from TRBV9 and TRBJ2-3; D assignment may be TRBD1 or TRBD2 (6 bases each). CDR1 and CDR2 (germline): SGDLS, YYNGEE. Trimming stripped 4 bases from V and 2 bases from J, with 14 bases between. The CDR3 length is 15 residues. In DNA, the CDR3 is TGTGCCAGCAGCCCCGGAGGGGGGAACACAGATACGCAGTATTTT. It is translated as CASSPGGGNTDTQYF.

About this clone: The CDR3 end shows no conserved phenylalanine or tryptophan, and so a read error is likely. J is TRBJ2-3 and V is TRBV4-3; 9 bases fit TRBD2. V shed 3 bases, J shed 5 bases, and the junction held 9 bases outside the gene matches. CDR3 length: 16 residues. The V gene's germline CDR1 is LGHNA and CDR2 YSLEER. The CDR3 is CASSHATTSGGDTQYL. CDR3 nucleotides: TGCGCCAGCAGCCACGCAACGACTAGCGGAGGAGATACGCAGTATCTT.

The rearrangement uses TRBV5-6 and TRBJ2-7; D is perhaps TRBD2 (5 bases). With 4 bases removed from V and 4 bases from J, the gap between germline ends came to 9 bases. The CDR3 spans 12 residues. CDR1 and CDR2 (germline): SGHDT, YYEEEE. DNA of the CDR3: TGTGCCAGCAGCACGCTAGCTTACGAGCAGTACTTC. Its protein is CASSTLAYEQYF.

The V and J genes are TRBV29-1 and TRBJ2-2; D call uncertain. Germline lookup yields CDR1 SQVTM and CDR2 ANQGSEA. CDR3 size: 11 residues. V lost 7 bases and J 4 bases, leaving 7 bases between the germline ends. Here the CDR3 DNA reads TGCAGCGGGGGAAGCACCGGGGAGCTGTTTTTT. Protein product: CSGGSTGELFF.

The table lists this clone with a count of one. The chain has TRBV7-9 and TRBJ1-2, with 7 bases lining up with TRBD1. CDR1 SEHNR and CDR2 FQNEAQ come from the germline V gene (reference sequence). This CDR3 has 12 residues. Losses at the gene ends were 5 bases for V and 7 bases for J; bases not matched to a gene: 4. CDR3 nucleotide sequence: TGTGCCAGCAGCGACAGGGTTGGTGGCTACACCTTC. It translates to CASSDRVGGYTF.

This rearrangement joins TRBV28 to TRBJ1-4; D ambiguous. V gave up 5 bases and J gave up 8 bases, with 12 bases separating them. The CDR3 has 13 amino acids. In germline, CDR1 is MDHEN, CDR2 SYDVKM. The CDR3 region has the DNA TGTGCCAGCAGTCGAGGGATTGGGGAAAAACTGTTTTTT. Its protein is CASSRGIGEKLFF. Filled out from reference TRBV28 and TRBJ1-4, the complete variable domain reads DVKVTQSSRYLVKRTGEKVFLECVQDMDHENMFWYRQDPGLGLRLIYFSYDVKMKEKGDIPEGYSVSREKKERFSLILESASTNQTSMYLCASSRGIGEKLFFGSGTQLSVL.